The clone carrying this T cell receptor (beta chain) was found once. Compared with germline, one end of the junction differs, possibly owing to a read error. Followed over time, Seattle patients had been enrolled while infection was active. The data originate from a study of blood T cell repertoires in COVID-19. Study context: The cDNA or gDNA used as material had been derived from T cells, B-cell-depleted T cells, or PBMCs.

Only in-frame clones appear in the TCRdb table, and some are missing; sequencing was by immunoSEQ multiplex PCR. The sample yields more than 95,000 clones, about 93% seen once. The CDR3 length is 11 residues. The chain carries TRBV12-3 or TRBV12-4 and TRBJ2-5; D is possibly TRBD1 or TRBD2 (5 bases each). This TCR was sampled from a man aged 45-65 years with COVID-19, enrolled during active disease. The sequencing sample was made of peripheral blood. DNA for the CDR3: TGTGCAAGCAGGGCAGCCGAGGGCCAGTACTTC. This sequence encodes CASRAAEGQYF.